The rows below give T cell receptor beta chains drawn from one sample of a study of blood T cell repertoires in COVID-19. The protocol was immunoSEQ multiplex PCR, while the TCRdb copy is restricted to in-frame clones and leaves out a portion. The repertoire holds some 170,000 clones, with 84% as singletons. Sequences were obtained from PBMCs or T cells enriched from blood (not recorded which). The receptors were sampled from a man aged 45-65 years who had recovered from COVID-19. The CDR3 runs from the conserved cysteine through the conserved F or W. Fields, in order: V gene, J gene, clone size, D gene, CDR3 DNA, CDR3 protein. The D gene is left open where the match is weak. The size of a clone is reported for some rows only, either as once, few or many, or as a class for expanded clones.

V gene: TRBV7-8; J gene: TRBJ1-2; clone size: .; D gene: TRBD1; CDR3 DNA: TGTGCCAGCAGCTTAGTCGGGACAGGTTTCGGCGGCTACACCTTC; CDR3 protein: CASSLVGTGFGGYTF
V gene: TRBV20-1; J gene: TRBJ1-4; clone size: few; D gene: .; CDR3 DNA: TGCAGTGCTAGTCCCGGGGGGCGCGTCGATGAAAAACTGTTTTTT; CDR3 protein: CSASPGGRVDEKLFF
V gene: TRBV6-4; J gene: TRBJ2-2; clone size: .; D gene: TRBD1; CDR3 DNA: TGTGCCAGCAGTTTCCGACAGGGAGTTTCCACCGGGGAGCTGTTTTTT; CDR3 protein: CASSFRQGVSTGELFF
V gene: TRBV5-6; J gene: TRBJ1-1; clone size: .; D gene: TRBD1; CDR3 DNA: TGTGCCAGCAGCTTAACGCTCGGGACAGGGGCTTTATTCGACACTGAAGCTTTCTTT; CDR3 protein: CASSLTLGTGALFDTEAFF
V gene: TRBV28; J gene: TRBJ2-7; clone size: few; D gene: .; CDR3 DNA: TGTGCCAGCAGTTTTCAAACAGCTTACGACGAGCAGTACTTC; CDR3 protein: CASSFQTAYDEQYF
V gene: TRBV20-1; J gene: TRBJ2-4; clone size: .; D gene: TRBD1; CDR3 DNA: TGCAGTGCTAGGGACAGGGCGTCCCAGTACTTC; CDR3 protein: CSARDRASQYF
V gene: TRBV9; J gene: TRBJ1-4; clone size: .; D gene: TRBD1; CDR3 DNA: TGTGCCAGCAGCGTAGACCCCGGGACAGTAGGCGAAAAACTGTTTTTT; CDR3 protein: CASSVDPGTVGEKLFF
V gene: TRBV5-4; J gene: TRBJ1-1; clone size: .; D gene: TRBD1; CDR3 DNA: TGTGCCAGCAGCTTGGGACAGGGGAAGGGTGGGACTGAAGCTTTCTTT; CDR3 protein: CASSLGQGKGGTEAFF
V gene: TRBV10-1; J gene: TRBJ2-2; clone size: .; D gene: .; CDR3 DNA: TGCGCCAGCAGTGTTGGGGGCGCCGGGGAGCTGTTTTTT; CDR3 protein: CASSVGGAGELFF
V gene: TRBV5-1; J gene: TRBJ2-7; clone size: .; D gene: TRBD1; CDR3 DNA: TGCGCCAGCAGCGTGGATGGACAGGGCTACGAGCAGTACTTC; CDR3 protein: CASSVDGQGYEQYF
V gene: TRBV7-9; J gene: TRBJ1-1; clone size: few; D gene: .; CDR3 DNA: TGTGCCGTCGACAGCCTAATGAACACTGAAGCTTTCTTT; CDR3 protein: CAVDSLMNTEAFF
V gene: TRBV12-3/TRBV12-4; J gene: TRBJ2-7; clone size: .; D gene: TRBD1; CDR3 DNA: TGTGCCAGCAGCCCAGGGGGCCCGGGCGAGCAGTACTTC; CDR3 protein: CASSPGGPGEQYF
V gene: TRBV6-1; J gene: TRBJ1-4; clone size: .; D gene: .; CDR3 DNA: TGTGCCAGCAGTGAACAGGGGTGGGGTGAAAAACTGTTTTTT; CDR3 protein: CASSEQGWGEKLFF
V gene: TRBV29-1; J gene: TRBJ2-2; clone size: .; D gene: TRBD1; CDR3 DNA: TGCAGCGTTGTCCCGGGACAGGGGGTAACCGGGGAGCTGTTTTTT; CDR3 protein: CSVVPGQGVTGELFF
V gene: TRBV7-9; J gene: TRBJ1-4; clone size: .; D gene: .; CDR3 DNA: TGTGCCAGCAGCGCTCCGGGATCAACTAATGAAAAACTGTTTTTT; CDR3 protein: CASSAPGSTNEKLFF
V gene: TRBV6-1; J gene: TRBJ1-5; clone size: .; D gene: TRBD1; CDR3 DNA: TGTGCCAGCAGTGGGATGGACAGGGGGAGCAATCAGCCCCAGCATTTT; CDR3 protein: CASSGMDRGSNQPQHF
V gene: TRBV5-4; J gene: TRBJ2-6; clone size: .; D gene: .; CDR3 DNA: TGTGCCAGCAGCTTGACAGTCTCTGGGGCCAACGTCCTGACTTTC; CDR3 protein: CASSLTVSGANVLTF
V gene: TRBV13; J gene: TRBJ2-7; clone size: .; D gene: .; CDR3 DNA: TGTGCCAGCAGCGAGAAAGGGGGGGCCTACGAGCAGTACTTC; CDR3 protein: CASSEKGGAYEQYF
V gene: TRBV6-5; J gene: TRBJ1-1; clone size: .; D gene: .; CDR3 DNA: TGTGCCAGCAGTTACTCGACTGCCACTGAAGCTTTCTTT; CDR3 protein: CASSYSTATEAFF
V gene: TRBV2; J gene: TRBJ1-3; clone size: .; D gene: .; CDR3 DNA: TGTGCCAGCCGGGGGTCCACTGGAAACACCATATATTTT; CDR3 protein: CASRGSTGNTIYF
V gene: TRBV27; J gene: TRBJ1-2; clone size: .; D gene: TRBD1; CDR3 DNA: TGTGCCAGCAGTCCGACAGGGGCAGGTGGCTACACCTTC; CDR3 protein: CASSPTGAGGYTF
V gene: TRBV11-2; J gene: TRBJ1-1; clone size: few; D gene: TRBD1; CDR3 DNA: TGTGCCAGCAGCTCACTACAGGGGGCTGAAGCTTTCTTT; CDR3 protein: CASSSLQGAEAFF
V gene: TRBV21-1; J gene: TRBJ1-1; clone size: .; D gene: .; CDR3 DNA: TGTGCCAGCAGCAAAGTACGGGGATTAATATGGACTGAAGCTTTCTTT; CDR3 protein: CASSKVRGLIWTEAFF
V gene: TRBV19; J gene: TRBJ2-7; clone size: few; D gene: TRBD1; CDR3 DNA: TGTGCCAGTAGTGCCCCCTCCGGGACAGGTGCCTACGAGCAGTACTTC; CDR3 protein: CASSAPSGTGAYEQYF
V gene: TRBV5-1; J gene: TRBJ1-2; clone size: .; D gene: TRBD1; CDR3 DNA: TGCGCCAGCAGGTCACAGGGGAGAGATGGCTACACCTTC; CDR3 protein: CASRSQGRDGYTF
V gene: TRBV1; J gene: TRBJ1-2; clone size: .; D gene: .; CDR3 DNA: TGCACCAGCAGCCAAGCAGGGGGCAAAAAGGACGACTATGGCTACACCTTC; CDR3 protein: CTSSQAGGKKDDYGYTF
V gene: TRBV5-1; J gene: TRBJ2-2; clone size: .; D gene: .; CDR3 DNA: TGCGCCAGCAGGGAGGGATCCCCCGGGGAGCTGTTTTTT; CDR3 protein: CASREGSPGELFF
V gene: TRBV19; J gene: TRBJ2-7; clone size: few; D gene: TRBD2; CDR3 DNA: TGTGCCAGGGCCTCTCGCGGGGGGCGTTACGAGCAGTACTTC; CDR3 protein: CARASRGGRYEQYF
V gene: TRBV9; J gene: TRBJ2-5; clone size: .; D gene: .; CDR3 DNA: TGTGCCAGCAGCGTAGGGAGGGGCAGAAACTACCAAGAGACCCAGTACTTC; CDR3 protein: CASSVGRGRNYQETQYF
V gene: TRBV19; J gene: TRBJ1-1; clone size: .; D gene: .; CDR3 DNA: TGTGCCAGTAGTATAACAACAGCTTACAACACTGAAGCTTTCTTT; CDR3 protein: CASSITTAYNTEAFF
V gene: TRBV5-1; J gene: TRBJ1-1; clone size: .; D gene: .; CDR3 DNA: TGCGCCAGCAGCCCGCGACAAGGGGTTACAGAAGCTTTCTTT; CDR3 protein: CASSPRQGVTEAFF
V gene: TRBV9; J gene: TRBJ2-7; clone size: .; D gene: .; CDR3 DNA: TGTGCCAGCAGCGTGGACCCAGGGATAGCTTACGAGCAGTACTTC; CDR3 protein: CASSVDPGIAYEQYF
V gene: TRBV6-6; J gene: TRBJ1-6; clone size: .; D gene: .; CDR3 DNA: TGTGCCAGCAGTATACAGCTAGCTTCACCCCTCCACTTT; CDR3 protein: CASSIQLASPLHF
V gene: TRBV24-1; J gene: TRBJ1-4; clone size: few; D gene: TRBD1; CDR3 DNA: TGTGCCACCAGTGATGGAGGACAGGGGCGTGAAAAACTGTTTTTT; CDR3 protein: CATSDGGQGREKLFF
V gene: TRBV9; J gene: TRBJ1-6; clone size: .; D gene: .; CDR3 DNA: TGTGCCAGCAGCGTTAATAATTCACCCCTCCACTTT; CDR3 protein: CASSVNNSPLHF
V gene: TRBV5-1; J gene: TRBJ2-5; clone size: .; D gene: TRBD1; CDR3 DNA: TGCGCCAGCAGCTCACAGGGGGCGATCGAGACCCAGTACTTC; CDR3 protein: CASSSQGAIETQYF
V gene: TRBV10-3; J gene: TRBJ1-4; clone size: .; D gene: TRBD1; CDR3 DNA: TGTGCCATCAGTGAGTCCGAAACGGACAGGGTGGCTAATGAAAAACTGTTTTTT; CDR3 protein: CAISESETDRVANEKLFF
V gene: TRBV30; J gene: TRBJ1-6; clone size: .; D gene: .; CDR3 DNA: TGTGCCTGGAGTCGGCGGGGGTATAATTCACCCCTCCACTTT; CDR3 protein: CAWSRRGYNSPLHF
V gene: TRBV10-3; J gene: TRBJ2-2; clone size: .; D gene: TRBD2; CDR3 DNA: TGTGCCATCAGTGAGAAAGCTAGCGGGGCTGAATACACCGGGGAGCTGTTTTTT; CDR3 protein: CAISEKASGAEYTGELFF
V gene: TRBV10-3; J gene: TRBJ2-4; clone size: .; D gene: TRBD2; CDR3 DNA: TGTGCCATCAGTGAGTCTAGCGGGGTTGCCAAAAACATTCAGTACTTC; CDR3 protein: CAISESSGVAKNIQYF
V gene: TRBV25-1; J gene: TRBJ1-6; clone size: .; D gene: .; CDR3 DNA: TGTGCCAGCTCTTACCGGGAATCGGACTCACCCCTCCACTTT; CDR3 protein: CASSYRESDSPLHF
V gene: TRBV21-1; J gene: TRBJ2-3; clone size: .; D gene: .; CDR3 DNA: TGTGCCAGCAGGATGTCGGGGGGGGAAACAGATACGCAGTATTTT; CDR3 protein: CASRMSGGETDTQYF
V gene: TRBV5-8; J gene: TRBJ1-5; clone size: .; D gene: .; CDR3 DNA: TGTGCCAGCAGCTTGCTAATCGGAGTTGGCAATCAGCCCCAGCATTTT; CDR3 protein: CASSLLIGVGNQPQHF
V gene: TRBV25-1; J gene: TRBJ1-1; clone size: .; D gene: TRBD1; CDR3 DNA: TGTGCCAGCACCCCGGGACAGGGGGCGACTTTCTTT; CDR3 protein: CASTPGQGATFF
V gene: TRBV18; J gene: TRBJ1-2; clone size: once; D gene: .; CDR3 DNA: TGTGCCAGCTCAACTCGGGGATATGGGGAGAATGCCTATGGCTACACCTTC; CDR3 protein: CASSTRGYGENAYGYTF
V gene: TRBV20-1; J gene: TRBJ1-5; clone size: few; D gene: .; CDR3 DNA: TGCAGTGCTACTGACGGGGGGCAGGGGATTCAGCCCCAGCATTTT; CDR3 protein: CSATDGGQGIQPQHF
V gene: TRBV5-6; J gene: TRBJ1-6; clone size: few; D gene: .; CDR3 DNA: TGTGCCAGCAGCTTACTCAATTCACCCCTCCACTTT; CDR3 protein: CASSLLNSPLHF
V gene: TRBV5-1; J gene: TRBJ2-2; clone size: .; D gene: TRBD2; CDR3 DNA: TGCGCCAGCAGCTTGGTTGCGGGGGGGTACACCGGGGAGCTGTTTTTT; CDR3 protein: CASSLVAGGYTGELFF